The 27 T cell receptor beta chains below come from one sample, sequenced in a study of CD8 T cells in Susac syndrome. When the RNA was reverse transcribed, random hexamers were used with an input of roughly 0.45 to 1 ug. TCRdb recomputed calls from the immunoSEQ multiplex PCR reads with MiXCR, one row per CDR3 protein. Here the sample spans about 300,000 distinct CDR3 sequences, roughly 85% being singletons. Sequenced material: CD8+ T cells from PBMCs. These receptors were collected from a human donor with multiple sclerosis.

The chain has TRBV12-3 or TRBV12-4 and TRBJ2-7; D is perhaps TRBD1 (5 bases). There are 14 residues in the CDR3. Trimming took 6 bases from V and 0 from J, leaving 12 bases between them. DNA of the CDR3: TGTGCCAGCAGCCCCGTTACAGGCTCCTACGAGCAGTACTTC. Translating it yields CASSPVTGSYEQYF.

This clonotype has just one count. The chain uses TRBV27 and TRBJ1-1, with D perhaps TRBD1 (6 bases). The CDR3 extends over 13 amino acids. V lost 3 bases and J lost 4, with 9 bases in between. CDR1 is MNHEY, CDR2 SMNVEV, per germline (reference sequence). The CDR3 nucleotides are TGTGCCAGCAGTTTCGGGGGGCCCACTGAAGCTTTCTTT. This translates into CASSFGGPTEAFF.

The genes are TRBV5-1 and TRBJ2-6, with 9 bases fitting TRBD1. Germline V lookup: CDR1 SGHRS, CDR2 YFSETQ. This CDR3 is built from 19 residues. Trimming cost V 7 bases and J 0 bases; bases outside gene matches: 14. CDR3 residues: CASVDPGQGPYSGANVLTF. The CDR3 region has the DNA TGCGCCAGCGTGGACCCGGGACAGGGTCCCTACTCTGGGGCCAACGTCCTGACTTTC.

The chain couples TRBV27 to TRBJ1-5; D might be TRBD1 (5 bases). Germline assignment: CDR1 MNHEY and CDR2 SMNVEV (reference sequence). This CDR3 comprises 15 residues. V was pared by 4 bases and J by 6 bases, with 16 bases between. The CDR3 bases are TGTGCCAGCAGTTCTCGGCAGGGATATGGTCAGCCCCAGCATTTT. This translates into CASSSRQGYGQPQHF.

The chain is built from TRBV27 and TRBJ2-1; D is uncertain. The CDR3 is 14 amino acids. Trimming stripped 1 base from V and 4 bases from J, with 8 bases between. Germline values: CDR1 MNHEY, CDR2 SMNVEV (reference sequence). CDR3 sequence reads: CASSLWQNYNEQFF. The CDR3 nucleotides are TGTGCCAGCAGTTTATGGCAAAATTACAATGAGCAGTTCTTC.

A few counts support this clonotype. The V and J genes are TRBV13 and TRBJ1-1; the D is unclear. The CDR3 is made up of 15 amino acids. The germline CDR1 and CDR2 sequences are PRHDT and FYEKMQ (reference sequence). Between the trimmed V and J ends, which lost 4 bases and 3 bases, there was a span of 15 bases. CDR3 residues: CASSSFPWGYTEAFF. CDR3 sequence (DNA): TGTGCCAGCAGCTCATTTCCGTGGGGTTACACTGAAGCTTTCTTT.

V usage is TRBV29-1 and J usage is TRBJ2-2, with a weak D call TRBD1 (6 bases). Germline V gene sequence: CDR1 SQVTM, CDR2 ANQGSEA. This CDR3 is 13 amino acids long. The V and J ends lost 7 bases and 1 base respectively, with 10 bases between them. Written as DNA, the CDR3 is TGCAGCGCTCGCAGGGGGAACACCGGGGAGCTGTTTTTT. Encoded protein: CSARRGNTGELFF.

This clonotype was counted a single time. The CDR3 sequence is CASSGPGRPNYGYTF. In nucleotides, the CDR3 is TGTGCCAGTAGTGGCCCGGGACGTCCCAACTATGGCTACACCTTC. V gene TRBV19 combines with J gene TRBJ1-2, with D possibly being TRBD1 (5 bases). The CDR3 sequence is 15 residues long. Trimming stripped 5 bases from V and 2 bases from J, with 15 bases between. The germline V gene has CDR1 LNHDA and CDR2 SQIVND (reference sequence).

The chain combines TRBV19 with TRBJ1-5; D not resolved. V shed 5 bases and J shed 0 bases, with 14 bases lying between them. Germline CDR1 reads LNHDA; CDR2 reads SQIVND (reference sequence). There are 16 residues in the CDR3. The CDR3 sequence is CASSAGPDGSNQPQHF. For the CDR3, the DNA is TGTGCCAGTAGTGCCGGCCCCGACGGTAGCAATCAGCCCCAGCATTTT.

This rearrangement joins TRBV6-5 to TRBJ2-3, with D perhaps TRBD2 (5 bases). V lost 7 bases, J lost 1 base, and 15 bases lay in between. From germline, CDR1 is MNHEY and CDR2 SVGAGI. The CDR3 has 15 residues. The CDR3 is CASKPSSFGTDTQYF. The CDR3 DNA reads TGTGCCAGCAAGCCTAGCAGCTTTGGCACAGATACGCAGTATTTT.

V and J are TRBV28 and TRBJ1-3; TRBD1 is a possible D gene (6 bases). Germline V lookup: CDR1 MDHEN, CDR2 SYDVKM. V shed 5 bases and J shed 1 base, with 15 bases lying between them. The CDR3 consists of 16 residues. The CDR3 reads CASSEQGTPSGNTIYF. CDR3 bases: TGTGCCAGCAGTGAACAGGGAACTCCATCTGGAAACACCATATATTTT.

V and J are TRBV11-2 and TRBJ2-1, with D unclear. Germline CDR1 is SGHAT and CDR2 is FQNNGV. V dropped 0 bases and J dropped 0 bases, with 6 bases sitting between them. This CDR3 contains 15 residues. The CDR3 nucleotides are TGTGCCAGCAGCTTAGACCTTAGCTCCTACAATGAGCAGTTCTTC. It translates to CASSLDLSSYNEQFF.

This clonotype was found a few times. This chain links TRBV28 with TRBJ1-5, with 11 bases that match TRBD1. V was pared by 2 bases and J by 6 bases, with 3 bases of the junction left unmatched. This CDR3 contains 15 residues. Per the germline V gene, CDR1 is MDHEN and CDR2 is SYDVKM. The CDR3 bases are TGTGCCAGCAGTTTAGGGACAGGGGGGAGTCAGCCCCAGCATTTT. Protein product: CASSLGTGGSQPQHF.

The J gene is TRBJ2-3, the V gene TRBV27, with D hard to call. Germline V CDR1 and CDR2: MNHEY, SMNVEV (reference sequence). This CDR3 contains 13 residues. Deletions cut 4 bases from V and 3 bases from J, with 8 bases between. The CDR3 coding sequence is TGTGCCAGCAGTTACTTCGCGACAGATACGCAGTATTTT. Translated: CASSYFATDTQYF.

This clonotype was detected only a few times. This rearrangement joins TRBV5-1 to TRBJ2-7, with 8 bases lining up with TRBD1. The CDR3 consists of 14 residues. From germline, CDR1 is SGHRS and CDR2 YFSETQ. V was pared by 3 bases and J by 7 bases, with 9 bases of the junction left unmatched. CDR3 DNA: TGCGCCAGCAGCTCAGCAGGGGGCTATGGAGAGCAGTACTTC. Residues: CASSSAGGYGEQYF. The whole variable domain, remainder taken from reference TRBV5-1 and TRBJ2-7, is KAGVTQTPRYLIKTRGQQVTLSCSPISGHRSVSWYQQTPGQGLQFLFEYFSETQRNKGNFPGRFSGRQFSNSRSEMNVSTLELGDSALYLCASSSAGGYGEQYFGPGTRLTVT.

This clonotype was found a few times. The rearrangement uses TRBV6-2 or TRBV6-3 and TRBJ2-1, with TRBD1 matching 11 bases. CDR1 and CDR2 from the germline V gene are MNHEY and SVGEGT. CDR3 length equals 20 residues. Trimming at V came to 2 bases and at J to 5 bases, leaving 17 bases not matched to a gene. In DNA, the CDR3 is TGTGCCAGCAGTTACCCCTCGGACAGGGGGCGGACACACACCCACAATGAGCAGTTCTTC. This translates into CASSYPSDRGRTHTHNEQFF.

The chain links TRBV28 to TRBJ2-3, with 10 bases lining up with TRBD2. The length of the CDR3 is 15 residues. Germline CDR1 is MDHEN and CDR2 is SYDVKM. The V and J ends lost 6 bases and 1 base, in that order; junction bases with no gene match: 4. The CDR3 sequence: CASSYGTSGTDTQYF. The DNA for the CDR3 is TGTGCCAGCAGCTATGGGACTAGCGGCACAGATACGCAGTATTTT. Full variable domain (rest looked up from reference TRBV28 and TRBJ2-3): DVKVTQSSRYLVKRTGEKVFLECVQDMDHENMFWYRQDPGLGLRLIYFSYDVKMKEKGDIPEGYSVSREKKERFSLILESASTNQTSMYLCASSYGTSGTDTQYFGPGTRLTVL.

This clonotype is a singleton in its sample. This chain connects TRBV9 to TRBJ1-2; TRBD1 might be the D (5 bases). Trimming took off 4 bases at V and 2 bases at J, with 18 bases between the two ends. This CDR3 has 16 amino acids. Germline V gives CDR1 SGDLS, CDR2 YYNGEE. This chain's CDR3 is CASSPYWDGSNYGYTF. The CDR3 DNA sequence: TGTGCCAGCAGCCCTTATTGGGACGGCTCGAACTATGGCTACACCTTC. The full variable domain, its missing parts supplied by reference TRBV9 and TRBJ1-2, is DSGVTQTPKHLITATGQRVTLRCSPRSGDLSVYWYQQSLDQGLQFLIQYYNGEERAKGNILERFSAQQFPDLHSELNLSSLELGDSALYFCASSPYWDGSNYGYTFGSGTRLTVV.

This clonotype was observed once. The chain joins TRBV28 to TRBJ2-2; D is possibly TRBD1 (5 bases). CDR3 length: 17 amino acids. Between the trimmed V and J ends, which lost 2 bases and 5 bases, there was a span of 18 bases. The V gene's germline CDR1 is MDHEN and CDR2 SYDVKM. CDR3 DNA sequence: TGTGCCAGCAGTTTAAGGGGCGTTAATAGCTGGACCGGGGAGCTGTTTTTT. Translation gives CASSLRGVNSWTGELFF.

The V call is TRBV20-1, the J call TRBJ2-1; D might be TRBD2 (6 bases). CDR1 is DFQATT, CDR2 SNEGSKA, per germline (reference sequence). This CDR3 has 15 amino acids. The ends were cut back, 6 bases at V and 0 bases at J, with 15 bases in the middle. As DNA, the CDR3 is TGCAGTGCCGGGGGTGAGGCGTCCTCCTACAATGAGCAGTTCTTC. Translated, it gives CSAGGEASSYNEQFF.

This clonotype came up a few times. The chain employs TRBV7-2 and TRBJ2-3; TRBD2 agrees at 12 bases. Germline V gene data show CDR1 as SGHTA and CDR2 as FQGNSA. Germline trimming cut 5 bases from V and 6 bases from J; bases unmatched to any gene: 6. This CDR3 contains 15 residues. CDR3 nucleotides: TGTGCCAGCAGCCCGACTAGCGGGAGATTGGATACGCAGTATTTT. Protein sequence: CASSPTSGRLDTQYF.

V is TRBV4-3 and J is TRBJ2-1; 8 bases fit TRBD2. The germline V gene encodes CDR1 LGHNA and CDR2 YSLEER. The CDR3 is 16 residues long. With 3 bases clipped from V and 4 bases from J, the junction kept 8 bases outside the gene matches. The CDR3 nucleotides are TGCGCCAGCAGCCACTTTACGCGGGAGGAATACAATGAGCAGTTCTTC. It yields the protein CASSHFTREEYNEQFF.

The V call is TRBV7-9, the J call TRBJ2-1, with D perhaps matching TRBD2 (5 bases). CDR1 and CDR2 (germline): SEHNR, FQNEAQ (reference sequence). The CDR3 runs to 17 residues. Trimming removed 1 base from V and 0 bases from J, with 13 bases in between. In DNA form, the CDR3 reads TGTGCCAGCAGCTTAGATCCAGCGGCGAGCTCCTACAATGAGCAGTTCTTC. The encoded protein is CASSLDPAASSYNEQFF.

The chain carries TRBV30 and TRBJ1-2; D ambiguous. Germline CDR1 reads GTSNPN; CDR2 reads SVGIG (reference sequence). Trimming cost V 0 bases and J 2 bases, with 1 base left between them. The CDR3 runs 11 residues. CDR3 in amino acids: CAWSVNYGYTF. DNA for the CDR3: TGTGCCTGGAGTGTAAACTATGGCTACACCTTC.

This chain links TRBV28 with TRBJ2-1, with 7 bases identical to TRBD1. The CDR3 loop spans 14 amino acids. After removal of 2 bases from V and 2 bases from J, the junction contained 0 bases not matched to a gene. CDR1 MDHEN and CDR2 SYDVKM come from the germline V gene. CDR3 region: CASSLQGAYNEQFF. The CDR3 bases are TGTGCCAGCAGTTTACAGGGGGCCTACAATGAGCAGTTCTTC.

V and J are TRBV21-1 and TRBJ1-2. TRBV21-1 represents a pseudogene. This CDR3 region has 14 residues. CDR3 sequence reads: CASSKAGSSYGYTF. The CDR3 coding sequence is TGTGCCAGCAGCAAAGCTGGCAGCTCCTATGGCTACACCTTC.

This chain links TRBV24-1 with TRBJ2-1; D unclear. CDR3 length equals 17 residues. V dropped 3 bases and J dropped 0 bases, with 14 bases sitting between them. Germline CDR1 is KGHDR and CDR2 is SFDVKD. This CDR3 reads CATSDSDSFFSYNEQFF. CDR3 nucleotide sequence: TGTGCCACCAGTGATAGCGACTCCTTCTTCTCCTACAATGAGCAGTTCTTC.